The clone carrying this TCR beta chain was counted a few times. Antigen unknown. This CDR3 has 13 amino acids. CDR1 and CDR2 from the germline V gene are SQVTM and ANQGSEA. Trimming took 7 bases from V and 4 from J, leaving 16 bases between them. This record belongs to a study of CD8 T cells in ankylosing spondylitis. Findings and caveats of the study: The disease-linked clones had a CD8+ phenotype and low blood frequencies. Past research had described some motif variants in reactive arthritis synovial fluid and blood. Disease-linked clones reportedly showed significant enrichment in matched ankylosing spondylitis synovial fluid.

Quantitative barcoded 5'-RACE was used to prepare TCR beta libraries. TCRdb re-called the 5' RACE reads through MiXCR, storing one row per CDR3 protein. The sample has 150,000 to 200,000 distinct CDR3 sequences; about 18% are singletons. The gene calls are TRBV29-1 and TRBJ1-1, with a weak D call TRBD1 (5 bases). Sequences were obtained from blood, either unsorted or a sorted T cell fraction (not recorded which). This TCR derives from a male donor with ankylosing spondylitis or in good health (not recorded which). As DNA, the CDR3 is TGCAGCGCCATCCGGCGGGGGACCACTGAAGCTTTCTTT. Encoded protein: CSAIRRGTTEAFF.